This TCR beta chain was sequenced during a study of OX40 agonist ivuxolimab in advanced cancers. Study-level background: Patients received ivuxolimab, an agonistic anti-OX40 (CD134) antibody.

The V end lost 0 bases, the J end lost 5 bases, and 13 bases lay between the germline ends. Germline V gene data show CDR1 as MGHRA and CDR2 as YSYEKL. CDR3 length equals 15 residues. Sequencing was performed with immunoSEQ multiplex PCR; in TCRdb, only in-frame clones are kept and a portion is missing. Seen here are about 71,000 clones, 84% observed once, and the top ten hold roughly 0.41%. This TCR was sampled from an adult with an advanced solid tumor such as melanoma, head and neck, liver or kidney cancer. The chain combines TRBV4-1 with TRBJ2-5; either TRBD1 or TRBD2 may fit D (5 bases each). The specimen comprised CD4+ or CD8+ T cells sorted from blood, sampled in a trial of the OX40 agonist ivuxolimab. CDR3 sequence reads: CASSQDGGWGETQYF. The DNA for the CDR3 is TGCGCCAGCAGCCAAGATGGGGGATGGGGGGAGACCCAGTACTTC.